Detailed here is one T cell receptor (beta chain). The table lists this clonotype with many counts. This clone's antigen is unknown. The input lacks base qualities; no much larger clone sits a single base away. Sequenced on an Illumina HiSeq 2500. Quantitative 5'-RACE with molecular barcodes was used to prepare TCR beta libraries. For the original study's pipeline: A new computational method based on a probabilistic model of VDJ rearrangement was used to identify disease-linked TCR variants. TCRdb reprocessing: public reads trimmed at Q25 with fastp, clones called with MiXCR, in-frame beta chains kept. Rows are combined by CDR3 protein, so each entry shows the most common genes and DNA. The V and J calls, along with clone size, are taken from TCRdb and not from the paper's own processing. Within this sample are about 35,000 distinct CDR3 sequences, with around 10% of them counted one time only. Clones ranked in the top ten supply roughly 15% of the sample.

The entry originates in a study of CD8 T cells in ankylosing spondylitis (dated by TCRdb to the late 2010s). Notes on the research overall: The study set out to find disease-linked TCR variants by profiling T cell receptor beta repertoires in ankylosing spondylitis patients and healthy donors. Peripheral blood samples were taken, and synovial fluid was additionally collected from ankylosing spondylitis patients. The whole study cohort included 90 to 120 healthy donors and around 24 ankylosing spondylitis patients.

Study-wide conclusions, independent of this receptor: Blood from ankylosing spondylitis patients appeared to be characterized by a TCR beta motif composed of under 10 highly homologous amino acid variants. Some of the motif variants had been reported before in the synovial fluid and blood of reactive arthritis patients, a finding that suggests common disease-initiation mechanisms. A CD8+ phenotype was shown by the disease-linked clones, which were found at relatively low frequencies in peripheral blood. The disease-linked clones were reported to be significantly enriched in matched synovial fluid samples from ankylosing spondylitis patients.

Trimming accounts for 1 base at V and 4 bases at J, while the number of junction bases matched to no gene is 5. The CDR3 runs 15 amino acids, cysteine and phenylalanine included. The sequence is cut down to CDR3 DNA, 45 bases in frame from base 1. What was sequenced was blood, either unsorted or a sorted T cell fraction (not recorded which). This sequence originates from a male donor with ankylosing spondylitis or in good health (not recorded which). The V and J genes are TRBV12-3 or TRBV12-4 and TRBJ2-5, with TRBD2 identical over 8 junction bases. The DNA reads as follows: TGTGCCAGCAGTTTAGATAGCGGGAAGAGAGAGACCCAGTACTTC. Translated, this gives CASSLDSGKRETQYF.